A selection of T cell receptor beta chains follows, all from one sample in a study of cytomegalovirus exposure and HLA in healthy donors. Sequencing was performed with immunoSEQ multiplex PCR; in TCRdb, only in-frame clones are kept and a portion is missing. This sample carries 110,000 to 150,000 clones, approximately 72% of them seen once, and the ten largest clones take around 2.2%. Sample: PBMCs. The receptors stem from a middle-aged man in good health and CMV-seronegative. Each CDR3 is given with its conserved first and last residue. D genes are given only for firm matches. Size is omitted from some rows. Given values are once, few, many or a class for expanded clones.

CDR3aa	CDR3nt	v_gene	j_gene	d_gene	abundance
CAWSGGTGNQPQNF	TGTGCCTGGAGTGGGGGGACAGGCAATCAGCCCCAGAATTTT	TRBV30	TRBJ1-5	TRBD1	-
CASSPGTGGGDEQFF	TGTGCCAGCAGCCCTGGGACAGGAGGAGGGGATGAGCAGTTCTTC	TRBV7-8	TRBJ2-1	TRBD1	-
CASSVGAGPQETQYF	TGTGCCAGCAGCGTAGGGGCGGGACCCCAAGAGACCCAGTACTTC	TRBV9	TRBJ2-5	-	-
CASSIESQGDQPQHF	TGTGCCAGTAGTATAGAGAGCCAGGGGGATCAGCCCCAGCATTTT	TRBV19	TRBJ1-5	TRBD1	few
CASSAGLSSYEQYF	TGTGCCAGTAGTGCGGGCCTCAGCTCCTACGAGCAGTACTTC	TRBV19	TRBJ2-7	-	-
CASSYRLDYEQYF	TGTGCCAGCAGCTATCGGTTAGACTACGAGCAGTACTTC	TRBV5-8	TRBJ2-7	-	once
CASSRILSSEQYF	TGTGCCAGCAGCCGTATTTTAAGTAGCGAGCAGTACTTC	TRBV5-6	TRBJ2-7	-	-
CASSSGRGTETQYF	TGTGCCAGCAGCTCGGGCCGGGGAACGGAGACCCAGTACTTC	TRBV5-4	TRBJ2-5	-	-
CATSRDGQSNQPQHF	TGTGCCACCAGCAGAGATGGACAGTCCAATCAGCCCCAGCATTTT	TRBV15	TRBJ1-5	-	few
CASSQDSGSAFNEQFF	TGCGCCAGCAGCCAGGATAGCGGGAGTGCTTTCAATGAGCAGTTCTTC	TRBV4-3	TRBJ2-1	TRBD2	few
CASSEMGFEDTEAFF	TGTGCCAGCAGTGAAATGGGTTTTGAGGACACTGAAGCTTTCTTT	TRBV6-1	TRBJ1-1	-	-
CASSYSSSSETQYF	TGTGCCAGCAGTTACTCGTCTAGCTCAGAGACCCAGTACTTC	TRBV6-6	TRBJ2-5	-	once
CASSYSKTGYGYTF	TGTGCCAGCAGTTACTCGAAGACAGGGTATGGCTACACCTTC	TRBV6-5	TRBJ1-2	TRBD1	-
CASSQGGLHEQYF	TGCGCCAGCAGCCAGGGGGGTCTCCACGAGCAGTACTTC	TRBV5-1	TRBJ2-7	-	-
CASSHRGFRSYEQYF	TGTGCCAGCAGCCACAGAGGTTTTCGGTCCTACGAGCAGTACTTC	TRBV14	TRBJ2-7	-	-